The entry below describes one T cell receptor (beta chain). Its specificity is unknown. This sample stems from a study of vaccination effects on CD4 cells after COVID-19. CD4+ T cell isolation took place after about nine days of culture. Some clones are missing from TCRdb's copy, which holds only in-frame ones; the method was immunoSEQ multiplex PCR. The repertoire holds about 72,000 clones, with around 77% as singletons. The CDR3 spans 17 residues. The ends lost 5 bases at V and 7 bases at J; junction bases unmatched: 17. The germline gives CDR1 MGHRA, CDR2 YSYEKL. This TCR came from a human donor who received a COVID-19 vaccine. The starting material was CD4+ T cells from PBMCs cultured without peptide, obtained before COVID-19 vaccination. This chain connects TRBV4-1 to TRBJ2-1; TRBD2 aligns across 7 bases. In DNA, the CDR3 is TGCGCCAGCAGCACTCCTCCGGGGGGTGCCCGTGGGAATGAGCAGTTCTTC. Protein: CASSTPPGGARGNEQFF.